What follows are 16 T cell receptor beta chains derived from one specimen sequenced in a study of T cells after yellow fever vaccination. One entry per CDR3 protein, called by TCRdb with MiXCR from the 5' RACE reads. The sample lists around 50,000 distinct CDR3 sequences; about 7.9% were seen once. Sequenced here: CD8+ T cells sorted from PBMCs, sampled approximately 15 days after the first yellow fever vaccination. These receptors were obtained from a man between 18 and 29 years old who received the YFV17D yellow fever vaccine.

The sample holds many counts of this clonotype. V gene TRBV27 combines with J gene TRBJ2-1; 13 nucleotides align to TRBD2. Germline V gives CDR1 MNHEY, CDR2 SMNVEV (reference sequence). The length of the CDR3 is 14 residues. Trimming removed 7 bases from V and 9 bases from J; junction bases left unmatched: 6. The CDR3 region is CASKTSGGLVEQFF. The DNA for the CDR3 is TGTGCCAGCAAGACTAGCGGGGGGCTGGTTGAGCAGTTCTTC.

The V and J genes are TRBV9 and TRBJ1-1; D is uncertain. Looked up from germline, CDR1 is SGDLS and CDR2 is YYNGEE. Trimming stripped 3 bases from V and 2 bases from J, with 14 bases between. There are 15 residues in the CDR3. The CDR3 nucleotides read TGTGCCAGCAGCGCAGCACCCCACTACAACACTGAAGCTTTCTTT. The encoded protein is CASSAAPHYNTEAFF. Variable domain in full (rest from reference TRBV9 and TRBJ1-1): DSGVTQTPKHLITATGQRVTLRCSPRSGDLSVYWYQQSLDQGLQFLIQYYNGEERAKGNILERFSAQQFPDLHSELNLSSLELGDSALYFCASSAAPHYNTEAFFGQGTRLTVV.

This clonotype was seen ten or more times. The chain joins TRBV12-5 to TRBJ2-1; TRBD2 matches at 10 bases. The CDR3 has 16 amino acids. Germline CDR1 is LGHNT and CDR2 is FRNRAP. Trimming removed 6 bases from V and 7 bases from J; junction bases left unmatched: 12. The CDR3 loop reads CASGPSGGVLKNEQFF. CDR3 DNA: TGTGCTAGTGGCCCAAGCGGGGGGGTATTGAAAAATGAGCAGTTCTTC.

This clonotype was counted at least ten times. This chain uses TRBV29-1 with TRBJ2-7; no definite D call. CDR3 length: 12 amino acids. Germline V gene data show CDR1 as SQVTM and CDR2 as ANQGSEA. V shed 3 bases and J shed 3 bases, with 9 bases lying between them. CDR3 sequence reads: CSVEENNYEQYF. The DNA for the CDR3 is TGCAGCGTTGAGGAAAACAACTACGAGCAGTACTTC.

The chain joins TRBV19 to TRBJ2-7; a possible D gene is TRBD1 (5 bases). There are 14 residues in the CDR3. V lost 8 bases and J 3 bases, leaving 17 bases between the germline ends. Germline CDR1 LNHDA, CDR2 SQIVND (reference sequence). Written as DNA, the CDR3 is TGTGCCAGTCGGGTCCTTTTGGACATCTACGAGCAGTACGTC. Translation gives CASRVLLDIYEQYV.

There are many counts of this clonotype. The V call is TRBV20-1, the J call TRBJ2-7; 8 nucleotides align to TRBD1. Germline V gene data show CDR1 as DFQATT and CDR2 as SNEGSKA (reference sequence). V shed 2 bases and J 3 bases; nucleotides not matched to a gene: 6. This CDR3 contains 14 residues. This CDR3 is CSARPPDRDYEQYV. CDR3 DNA: TGCAGTGCTAGACCACCGGACAGGGACTACGAGCAGTACGTC.

This clonotype has a count of ten or more. The genes are TRBV12-3 or TRBV12-4 and TRBJ2-3; D is uncertain. CDR3 length: 15 amino acids. Trimming pared 7 bases from V and 0 bases from J, leaving 14 bases between. The CDR3 DNA sequence: TGTGCCAGCACCTCCCCTGGCCAGAGCACAGATACGCAGTATTTT. It encodes CASTSPGQSTDTQYF.

This clonotype is labeled as medium-sized. This chain connects TRBV6-5 to TRBJ1-1; D call uncertain. CDR1 is MNHEY, CDR2 SVGAGI, per germline. V lost 1 base and J lost 4, with 13 bases in between. The CDR3 runs 15 residues. The CDR3 DNA sequence: TGTGCCAGCAGTTACTACCCCGGTCGGGGCACTGAAGCTTTCTTT. It is translated as CASSYYPGRGTEAFF.

This clonotype has at least ten counts. CDR3 sequence: CASSLGGGLYNEQFF. The CDR3 nucleotides read TGTGCCAGCAGCTTAGGGGGGGGCCTATACAATGAGCAGTTCTTC. The chain uses TRBV13 and TRBJ2-1; D possibly uses TRBD1 or TRBD2 (6 bases each). The CDR3 is 15 residues long. The V end lost 0 bases, the J end lost 4 bases, and 10 bases lay between the germline ends. CDR1 and CDR2 (germline): PRHDT, FYEKMQ (reference sequence).

The chain employs TRBV5-1 and TRBJ2-7; 8 bases align to TRBD1. V trimming: 4 bases; J trimming: 5 bases; junction bases outside the gene matches: 5. The CDR3 totals 13 residues. The germline CDR1 and CDR2 sequences are SGHRS and YFSETQ. The CDR3 region has the DNA TGCGCCAGCAGCCCTGCGACAGGGGACGAGCAGTACTTC. Translating gives CASSPATGDEQYF.

This clonotype was observed at least ten times. The chain uses TRBV20-1 and TRBJ2-1; a possible D gene is TRBD1 (6 bases). This CDR3 has 14 residues. Germline lookup yields CDR1 DFQATT and CDR2 SNEGSKA (reference sequence). V was pared by 6 bases and J by 3 bases, with 15 bases between. For the CDR3, the DNA is TGCAGTGCCTCGGATACAGGGTTCTACAATGAGCAGTTCTTC. Encoded protein: CSASDTGFYNEQFF.

This clonotype is a singleton in its sample. One base away lies a much larger clone, so this may be a sequencing read error. V usage is TRBV11-3 and J usage is TRBJ2-2; 10 bases line up with TRBD1. Looked up from germline, CDR1 is SGHNT and CDR2 is YENEEA. The CDR3 is 17 amino acids. Here the CDR3 DNA reads TGTGCCAGCAGCAGCACCAGAGACAGGGGGCGTGCCGGGGTGCTGTTTTTT. As protein: CASSSTRDRGRAGVLFF. The full variable domain, completed using reference TRBV11-3 and TRBJ2-2, is EAGVVQSPRYKIIEKKQPVAFWCNPISGHNTLYWYLQNLGQGPELLIRYENEEAVDDSQLPKDRFSAERLKGVDSTLKIQPAELGDSAVYLCASSSTRDRGRAGVLFFGEGSRLTVL.

This clonotype has just a few counts. The chain employs TRBV7-9 and TRBJ2-6, with TRBD1 as a possible D gene (6 bases). V was clipped by 5 bases and J by 2 bases, with 10 bases between them. From germline, CDR1 is SEHNR and CDR2 FQNEAQ (reference sequence). The CDR3 sequence is 15 residues long. This CDR3 is CASSRQAAGANVLTF. CDR3 in DNA: TGTGCCAGCAGCCGACAGGCTGCTGGGGCCAACGTCCTGACTTTC.

This clonotype was seen ten or more times. This chain joins TRBV6-2 or TRBV6-3 and TRBJ2-5, with D maybe TRBD2 (6 bases). Germline V gives CDR1 MNHEY, CDR2 SVGEGT. The CDR3 runs to 13 residues. V gave up 2 bases and J gave up 5 bases, with 9 bases separating them. The CDR3 spells CASSYGGVETQYF. The CDR3 DNA sequence: TGTGCCAGCAGTTACGGAGGGGTGGAGACCCAGTACTTC.

This clonotype has ten or more counts. V usage is TRBV7-8 and J usage is TRBJ2-3; TRBD2 matches at 10 bases. The V gene's germline CDR1 is SGHVS and CDR2 FQNEAQ. V shed 5 bases, J shed 10 bases, and the junction held 12 bases outside the gene matches. The CDR3 spans 15 residues. The CDR3 nucleotides read TGTGCCAGCAGCCTAGGGGCTAGCGGGGGTACTGCGCAGTATTTT. This sequence encodes CASSLGASGGTAQYF.

This clonotype was counted ten times or more. The rearrangement uses TRBV10-3 and TRBJ1-5, with TRBD1 matching 7 bases. V shed 3 bases, J shed 6 bases, and the junction held 8 bases outside the gene matches. The V gene's germline CDR1 is ENHRY and CDR2 SYGVKD. This CDR3 spans 15 amino acids. DNA of the CDR3: TGTGCCATCAGTGATTTTGACAGGGTGGGTCAGCCCCAGCATTTT. It translates to CAISDFDRVGQPQHF.